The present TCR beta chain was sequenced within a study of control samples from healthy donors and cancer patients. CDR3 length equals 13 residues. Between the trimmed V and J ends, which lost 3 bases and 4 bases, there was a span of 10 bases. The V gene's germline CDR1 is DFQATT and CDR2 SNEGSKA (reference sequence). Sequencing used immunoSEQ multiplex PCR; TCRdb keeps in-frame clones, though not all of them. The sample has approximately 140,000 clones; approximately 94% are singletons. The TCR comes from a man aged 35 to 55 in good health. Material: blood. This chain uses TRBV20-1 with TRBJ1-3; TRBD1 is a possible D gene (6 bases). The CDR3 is CSASPGAGNTIYF. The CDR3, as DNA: TGCAGTGCTAGTCCGGGGGCCGGAAACACCATATATTTT.